This T cell receptor (beta chain) was obtained from a study of CD8 T cells in ankylosing spondylitis. Overall study results and limits: Disease-linked clones reportedly showed significant enrichment in matched ankylosing spondylitis synovial fluid.

There are many counts of this clonotype. Its cognate antigen is unknown. Germline-derived CDR1 and CDR2 are SGHRS and YFSETQ. Trimming took 6 bases from V and 4 from J, leaving 16 bases between them. The CDR3 runs 14 residues. TCRdb reprocessed the 5' RACE reads with MiXCR, giving one entry per CDR3 protein. The sample lists about 240,000 distinct CDR3 sequences, around 10% occurring once. Material: blood, either unsorted or a sorted T cell fraction (not recorded which). The chain uses TRBV5-1 and TRBJ1-1; D is possibly TRBD1 (6 bases). The clonotype comes from a male donor with ankylosing spondylitis or in good health (not recorded which). CDR3 nucleotides: TGCGCCAGCACCTCCCAGGGGCCCGTCACTGAAGCTTTCTTT. It encodes CASTSQGPVTEAFF.